This TCR beta chain appears in the sequencing data of a study of T cell repertoires and Cas9 in healthy adults. Study information: Multi-effector potency, cytotoxicity and lineage were assessed in SpCas9-reactive CD4 and CD8 T cells.

The data were produced by immunoSEQ multiplex PCR, yet TCRdb's version contains in-frame clones alone and is incomplete. The data hold 13,000 to 15,000 clones, with roughly 89% observed a single time. As to this clone: Its cognate antigen is unknown.

Trimming removed 5 bases from V and 4 bases from J; junction bases left unmatched: 9. Looked up from germline, CDR1 is LGHNA and CDR2 is YNFKEQ. The CDR3 consists of 15 residues. Study-level findings and limits: In vitro, SpCas9-reactive Tregs were reported to curb effector T cell proliferation and function.

The sequence was collected from a human donor in good health. Sequenced sample: Tregs (CD4+, CD25+, CD127-, CD137-, CD154-) from PBMCs; culture status not recorded. The chain couples TRBV4-2 to TRBJ1-2; 8 bases are a match to TRBD1. The CDR3 is CASSAQGEFGYGYTF. CDR3 in DNA: TGTGCCAGCAGCGCACAGGGGGAGTTTGGCTATGGCTACACCTTC.